The 19 T cell receptor beta chains below come from one sample, sequenced in a study of identical twins. TCRdb redid the calling of the 5' RACE reads with MiXCR, one entry per CDR3 protein. The sample includes just over 450,000 distinct CDR3 sequences, around 14% of them seen just once. The same sample was also used in a study of yellow fever vaccine responses in identical twins.

Material: CD4+ T cells sorted from blood. The receptors shown here come from a young woman in good health.

This clonotype has only a few counts. The DNA for the CDR3 is TGCAGTACCGAAGCGGGGGGGACTTACTCTGGGGCCAACGTCCTGACTTTC. It translates to CSTEAGGTYSGANVLTF. The chain couples TRBV20-1 to TRBJ2-6; TRBD2 matches 10 bases. CDR1 is DFQATT and CDR2 is SNEGSKA in the germline V gene (reference sequence). CDR3 length: 17 amino acids. V lost 8 bases and J lost 0; bases outside the gene matches: 10.

This clonotype was counted many times. This chain joins TRBV7-9 and TRBJ2-7, with TRBD2 matching over 9 bases. This CDR3 contains 16 residues. CDR1 is SEHNR and CDR2 is FQNEAQ in the germline V gene (reference sequence). Trimming cost V 0 bases and J 7 bases; bases outside gene matches: 10. CDR3 loop: CASSLAGTSTRGEQYF. The CDR3, as DNA: TGTGCCAGCAGCTTAGCCGGGACTAGCACCCGGGGAGAGCAGTACTTC.

In this sample, this clonotype turned up a few times. This chain uses TRBV11-2 with TRBJ2-1; perhaps TRBD2 as D (5 bases). Germline V gives CDR1 SGHAT, CDR2 FQNNGV. The CDR3 consists of 15 residues. V lost 5 bases, J lost 9 bases, and 20 bases lay in between. CDR3 loop: CASSASRGQLSEQFF. The CDR3 bases are TGTGCCAGCAGCGCTAGCAGAGGGCAATTGAGTGAGCAGTTCTTC.

The chain links TRBV20-1 to TRBJ2-1, with TRBD2 identical over 10 bases. CDR1 and CDR2 (germline): DFQATT, SNEGSKA (reference sequence). The CDR3 spans 13 residues. The ends lost 7 bases at V and 5 bases at J; junction bases unmatched: 5. In DNA, the CDR3 is TGCAGTGTTCGACTAGCGGGCCACAATGAGCAGTTCTTC. It translates to CSVRLAGHNEQFF.

J is TRBJ2-5 and V is TRBV11-2, with TRBD2 matching 8 bases. This CDR3 has 16 amino acids. From germline, CDR1 is SGHAT and CDR2 FQNNGV. The junction had 6 bases not matched to a gene; V was cut back by 3 bases and J by 0 bases. This chain's CDR3 is CASSLRSGTNQETQYF. In DNA, the CDR3 is TGTGCCAGCAGCTTGCGTAGCGGGACAAACCAAGAGACCCAGTACTTC.

The chain uses TRBV6-5 and TRBJ2-1, with D unresolved. The CDR3 consists of 13 residues. The V gene lost 2 bases and the J gene lost 5 bases, with 7 bases spanning the gap. CDR1 and CDR2 from the germline V gene are MNHEY and SVGAGI. In DNA, the CDR3 is TGTGCCAGCAGTTACGTGGGGAACAATGAGCAGTTCTTC. Its translation is CASSYVGNNEQFF.

This clonotype occurred a few times. V is TRBV5-1 and J is TRBJ2-2; 7 bases match TRBD2. With V trimmed by 5 bases and J by 7 bases, 2 bases remained unmatched. Germline values: CDR1 SGHRS, CDR2 YFSETQ. The CDR3 contains 12 residues. The CDR3 DNA is TGCGCCAGCAGTCGGGGGGACGGGGAGCTGTTTTTT. It yields the protein CASSRGDGELFF.

In its sample, this clonotype was seen a few times. The chain carries TRBV10-3 and TRBJ2-5; TRBD1 might be the D (6 bases). The CDR3 is 13 residues long. Trimming removed 6 bases at V and 2 bases at J, with 10 bases between. Germline CDR1 and CDR2: ENHRY and SYGVKD. The CDR3 loop is CAISAGVQETQYF. The CDR3 nucleotides read TGTGCCATCAGCGCAGGGGTACAAGAGACCCAGTACTTC.

This clonotype was observed a handful of times. The chain joins TRBV12-5 to TRBJ2-2; TRBD2 matches at 7 bases. CDR3 size: 16 residues. V gave up 1 base and J gave up 2 bases; unmatched junction bases: 4. Germline V gives CDR1 LGHNT, CDR2 FRNRAP. CDR3 coding DNA: TGTGCTAGTGGTTTGGCGGCGGGAGATAACACCGGGGAGCTGTTTTTT. This codes for CASGLAAGDNTGELFF.

The chain uses TRBV20-1 and TRBJ2-7, with TRBD1 identical over 9 bases. The CDR3 is 15 amino acids. Losses at the gene ends were 0 bases for V and 5 bases for J; bases not matched to a gene: 8. Germline V gene lookup returns CDR1 DFQATT and CDR2 SNEGSKA (reference sequence). This CDR3 reads CSAREAGQGKDEQYF. CDR3 DNA: TGCAGTGCTAGAGAGGCGGGACAGGGAAAAGACGAGCAGTACTTC.

This chain joins TRBV10-3 and TRBJ2-3; either TRBD1 or TRBD2 may supply D (5 bases each). The CDR3 runs to 13 residues. Trimming removed 9 bases from V and 6 bases from J, with 16 bases in between. Germline V gene sequence: CDR1 ENHRY, CDR2 SYGVKD. The CDR3, as DNA: TGTGCCATGAATCGAGAGGGGCTGGATACGCAGTATTTT. The encoded protein is CAMNREGLDTQYF.

This clonotype was picked up a small number of times. The chain couples TRBV6-4 to TRBJ1-6, with D possibly matching TRBD1 (5 bases). V gave up 8 bases and J gave up 14 bases, with 19 bases separating them. The CDR3 has 13 residues. Per germline, CDR1 MRHNA and CDR2 SNTAGT. The chain's CDR3 is CASRLDSGTTLHF. CDR3 nucleotide sequence: TGTGCCAGCCGACTAGACTCCGGGACTACCCTCCACTTT.

The table lists this clonotype with many counts. The chain uses TRBV5-1 and TRBJ2-7; D ambiguous. Trimming cost V 1 base and J 6 bases, with 11 bases left between them. The CDR3 spans 13 residues. CDR1 SGHRS and CDR2 YFSETQ come from the germline V gene. This CDR3 reads CASSLSVTGEQYF. The CDR3 DNA follows: TGCGCCAGCAGCTTGTCGGTTACTGGCGAGCAGTACTTC.

The chain recombines TRBV5-6 with TRBJ2-7; 14 bases line up with TRBD2. This CDR3 has 16 amino acids. Germline V lookup: CDR1 SGHDT, CDR2 YYEEEE. V trimming: 0 bases; J trimming: 4 bases; junction bases outside the gene matches: 3. CDR3 sequence: CASSLGTSGGLYEQYF. The CDR3 region has the DNA TGTGCCAGCAGCTTGGGGACTAGCGGGGGGCTTTACGAGCAGTACTTC.

The chain combines TRBV24-1 with TRBJ2-5; 12 bases map to TRBD2. Trimming took 11 bases from V and 3 from J; bases not matched to a gene: 6. Germline V gene data show CDR1 as KGHDR and CDR2 as SFDVKD. There are 14 residues in the CDR3. The CDR3 nucleotides are TGTGCCATCGGACTAGCGGGACCAGAAGAGACCCAGTACTTC. This codes for CAIGLAGPEETQYF.

This clonotype was counted between two and nine times. The CDR3 DNA reads TGTGCCAGCAGACCGAGGACTAGCTCCTACGAGCAGTACTTC. Its translation is CASRPRTSSYEQYF. The chain recombines TRBV6-1 with TRBJ2-7; TRBD2 matches 7 bases. Germline-derived CDR1 and CDR2 are MNHNS and SASEGT. The CDR3 sequence is 14 residues long. V gave up 6 bases and J gave up 0 bases; unmatched junction bases: 5.

This clonotype was recorded many times. This chain uses TRBV28 with TRBJ2-3; 8 bases fit TRBD2. This CDR3 contains 13 residues. CDR1 is MDHEN, CDR2 SYDVKM, per germline. With 7 bases clipped from V and 3 bases from J, the junction kept 3 bases outside the gene matches. The CDR3 loop reads CASTQRETDTQYF. The CDR3 nucleotides are TGTGCCAGCACTCAGCGGGAGACAGATACGCAGTATTTT.

The J gene is TRBJ2-2, the V gene TRBV10-3, with 9 nucleotides matching TRBD1. Per the germline V gene, CDR1 is ENHRY and CDR2 is SYGVKD. Trimming took 11 bases from V and 6 from J; bases not matched to a gene: 10. The CDR3 extends over 14 amino acids. This CDR3 is CAVSGTGIAGELFF. Written as DNA, the CDR3 is TGTGCCGTATCCGGGACAGGGATCGCCGGGGAGCTGTTTTTT.

This clonotype was counted ten times or more. The rearrangement joins TRBV6-2 or TRBV6-3 to TRBJ2-1, with 10 bases identical to TRBD1. The V segment lost 6 bases and the J segment 6 bases; nucleotides outside the gene matches: 8. The CDR3 is 15 amino acids. Germline V gives CDR1 MNHEY, CDR2 SVGEGT. Here the CDR3 reads CASRGPGQGINEQFF. As DNA, the CDR3 is TGTGCCAGCAGGGGACCGGGACAGGGGATCAATGAGCAGTTCTTC.